A single sample is the source of the 10 T cell receptor beta chains below, sequenced in a study of T cell changes during pregnancy in multiple sclerosis. Using immunoSEQ multiplex PCR, the repertoire was profiled, and TCRdb retains in-frame clones only, with some absent. The sample gives tens of thousands of clones, around 92% of which show up once; about 2% is in the top ten. The sequenced sample was peripheral blood, obtained in the third trimester of pregnancy. These receptor sequences come from a female donor in good health, enrolled as a control in a pregnancy study.

This rearrangement joins TRBV27 to TRBJ2-3; TRBD1 matches 7 bases. Germline V gene data show CDR1 as MNHEY and CDR2 as SMNVEV (reference sequence). The CDR3 loop spans 13 amino acids. V lost 8 bases and J lost 4; bases outside the gene matches: 6. Here the CDR3 reads CASSPRGSDTQYF. CDR3 DNA: TGTGCCAGCTCCCCCAGGGGGTCAGATACGCAGTATTTT.

This rearrangement joins TRBV11-2 to TRBJ2-2; D is undetermined. V was pared by 6 bases and J by 8 bases, with 13 bases between. This CDR3 is 13 amino acids long. Germline V lookup: CDR1 SGHAT, CDR2 FQNNGV. The CDR3 sequence is CASRPGQAGELFF. CDR3 DNA sequence: TGTGCCAGCAGACCCGGTCAAGCGGGGGAGCTGTTTTTT.

The chain employs TRBV18 and TRBJ1-2; TRBD1 matches 8 bases. J lost 1 base, V lost 8 bases, and 3 bases had no gene match. The CDR3 is made up of 13 amino acids. Looked up from germline, CDR1 is KGHSH and CDR2 is LQKENI. This chain's CDR3 is CASTTGDNYGYTF. The CDR3, as DNA: TGTGCCAGCACGACAGGGGATAACTATGGCTACACCTTC. Complete variable domain (other parts from reference TRBV18 and TRBJ1-2): NAGVMQNPRHLVRRRGQEARLRCSPMKGHSHVYWYRQLPEEGLKFMVYLQKENIIDESGMPKERFSAEFPKEGPSILRIQQVVRGDSAAYFCASTTGDNYGYTFGSGTRLTVV.

The J gene is TRBJ2-5, the V gene TRBV18; TRBD1 matches 11 bases. Germline lookup yields CDR1 KGHSH and CDR2 LQKENI. V lost 3 bases to trimming and J lost 4 bases; unmatched junction nucleotides: 7. CDR3 size: 16 residues. The CDR3 loop is CASSPRSGQGGETQYF. DNA of the CDR3: TGTGCCAGCTCACCCCGATCGGGACAGGGGGGAGAGACCCAGTACTTC.

V gene TRBV6-1 combines with J gene TRBJ1-5; 7 bases match TRBD1. V lost 4 bases to trimming and J lost 1 base; unmatched junction nucleotides: 1. The length of the CDR3 is 14 residues. The germline gives CDR1 MNHNS, CDR2 SASEGT. The DNA for the CDR3 is TGTGCCAGCAGTGCACAGGGGAGCAATCAGCCCCAGCATTTT. Amino acid sequence: CASSAQGSNQPQHF.

The V call is TRBV18, the J call TRBJ1-6; D is undetermined. The CDR3 is made up of 15 amino acids. Trimming took 6 bases from V and 9 from J, leaving 18 bases between them. Germline loops: CDR1 KGHSH, CDR2 LQKENI. The CDR3 DNA follows: TGTGCCAGCTCGCCCTCGGATGGAGGCCTTTCACCCCTCCACTTT. Its translation: CASSPSDGGLSPLHF.

V and J are TRBV4-1 and TRBJ2-2; a weak D match, TRBD2 (6 bases). In germline, CDR1 is MGHRA, CDR2 YSYEKL. V gave up 9 bases and J gave up 1 base, with 12 bases separating them. This CDR3 is 14 amino acids long. CDR3 protein: CASKSSGNTGELFF. CDR3 in DNA: TGCGCCAGTAAAAGTAGCGGGAACACCGGGGAGCTGTTTTTT.

This chain links TRBV5-1 with TRBJ2-3, with 7 bases matching TRBD2. CDR3 size: 16 residues. Germline-derived CDR1 and CDR2 are SGHRS and YFSETQ. Unmatched junction bases numbered 6, after V lost 2 bases and J lost 0 bases. This CDR3 reads CASSLGTTFSTDTQYF. CDR3 nucleotide sequence: TGCGCCAGCAGCTTAGGGACTACCTTCAGCACAGATACGCAGTATTTT.

V usage is TRBV2 and J usage is TRBJ2-3; 10 nucleotides match TRBD2. This CDR3 contains 13 residues. The V segment lost 10 bases and the J segment 4 bases; nucleotides outside the gene matches: 5. CDR1 and CDR2 (germline): SNHLY, FYNNEI. The CDR3 sequence is CAKTSGEADTQYF. DNA of the CDR3: TGTGCCAAAACTAGCGGGGAAGCAGATACGCAGTATTTT.

This chain joins TRBV19 and TRBJ1-1, with TRBD1 matching 7 bases. Germline CDR1 LNHDA, CDR2 SQIVND (reference sequence). CDR3 length: 17 amino acids. J gave up 1 base and V 4 bases, and 12 bases lay outside the gene matches. In DNA form, the CDR3 reads TGTGCCAGTAGTACATCCGGGACAGTCCGAAGGAACACTGAAGCTTTCTTT. It translates to CASSTSGTVRRNTEAFF.